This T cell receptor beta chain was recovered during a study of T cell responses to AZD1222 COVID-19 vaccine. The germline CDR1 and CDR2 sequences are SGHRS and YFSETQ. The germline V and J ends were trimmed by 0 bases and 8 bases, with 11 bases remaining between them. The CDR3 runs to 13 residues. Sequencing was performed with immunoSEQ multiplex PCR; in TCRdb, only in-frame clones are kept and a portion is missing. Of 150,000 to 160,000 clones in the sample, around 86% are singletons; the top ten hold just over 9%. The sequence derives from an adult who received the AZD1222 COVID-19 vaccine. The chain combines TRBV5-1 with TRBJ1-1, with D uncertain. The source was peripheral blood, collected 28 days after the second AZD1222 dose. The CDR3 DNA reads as TGCGCCAGCAGCTTGGCCGTGGGTATCGAAGCTTTCTTT. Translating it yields CASSLAVGIEAFF.